The T cell receptor (beta chain) described here comes from a study of blood T cells in healthy people across ages. The CDR3 loop spans 12 amino acids. The germline V and J ends were trimmed by 5 bases and 6 bases, with 8 bases remaining between them. The V gene's germline CDR1 is WSHSY and CDR2 SAAADI. At least ten counts were recorded for this clonotype. Then a second PCR, running about 6 to 11 cycles, was carried out with a sample-barcoded 5' primer and a J-beta primer mix. Through a template-switch adaptor with 12 random nucleotides, each cDNA molecule received a tag. TCRdb itself ran the 5' RACE reads through MiXCR, one entry per CDR3 protein. The data show 1 million or so distinct CDR3 sequences, 45% seen once.

The V gene is TRBV10-2, the J gene TRBJ2-1; no clear D gene. Sample: blood. The receptor's source is a woman between 55 and 75 years old in good health. The CDR3 here is CASSPTPNEQFF. The DNA for the CDR3 is TGCGCCAGCAGTCCCACCCCCAATGAGCAGTTCTTC.